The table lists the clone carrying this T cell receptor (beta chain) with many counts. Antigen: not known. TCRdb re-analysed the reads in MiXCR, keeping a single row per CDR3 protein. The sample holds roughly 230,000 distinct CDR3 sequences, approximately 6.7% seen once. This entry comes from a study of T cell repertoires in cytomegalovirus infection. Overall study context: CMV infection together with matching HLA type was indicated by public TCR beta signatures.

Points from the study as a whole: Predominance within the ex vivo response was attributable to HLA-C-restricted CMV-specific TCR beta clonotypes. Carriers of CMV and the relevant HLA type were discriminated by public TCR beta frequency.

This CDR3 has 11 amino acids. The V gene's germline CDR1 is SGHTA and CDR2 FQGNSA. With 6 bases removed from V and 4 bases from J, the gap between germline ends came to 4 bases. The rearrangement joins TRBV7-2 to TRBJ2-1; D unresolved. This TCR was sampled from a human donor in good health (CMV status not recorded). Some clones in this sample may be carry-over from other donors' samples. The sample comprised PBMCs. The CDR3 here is CASSEYNEQFF. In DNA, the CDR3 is TGTGCCAGCAGTGAGTACAATGAGCAGTTCTTC.